The rows below give T cell receptor beta chains drawn from one sample of a study of PD-1 blockade in mismatch repair-deficient tumors. The table came from immunoSEQ multiplex PCR; TCRdb's copy has only in-frame clones and leaves some out. Among 120,000 or so clones listed, roughly 86% were seen once. The sample in question was peripheral blood, obtained 44 weeks after starting pembrolizumab. The receptors were sampled from an adult with mismatch repair-deficient cancer. Both conserved end residues are part of each CDR3. D genes are given only for firm matches. The listing skips clone size in some rows; elsewhere it reads once, few, many or a size class.

D gene,CDR3 length,J gene,clone size,V gene,CDR3 protein,CDR3 DNA
TRBD1,14,TRBJ2-7,-,TRBV9,CASSAGTGGYEQYF,TGTGCCAGCAGCGCTGGGACAGGGGGCTACGAGCAGTACTTC
-,16,TRBJ1-4,-,TRBV6-5,CASSYSRTEVNEKLFF,TGTGCCAGCAGTTACTCAAGGACGGAGGTTAATGAAAAACTGTTTTTT
-,12,TRBJ2-7,-,TRBV11-2,CASSSYGYEQYF,TGTGCCAGCAGCTCCTACGGTTACGAGCAGTACTTC
-,14,TRBJ1-5,-,TRBV5-1,CASSRGGHNQPQHF,TGCGCCAGCAGCAGGGGGGGCCACAATCAGCCCCAGCATTTT
-,15,TRBJ2-5,-,TRBV7-6,CASSLGAGVQETQYF,TGTGCCAGCAGCTTGGGCGCGGGTGTCCAAGAGACCCAGTACTTC
-,14,TRBJ1-1,once,TRBV4-1,CASSQLWANTEAFF,TGCGCCAGCAGCCAGTTATGGGCGAACACTGAAGCTTTCTTT
TRBD1,15,TRBJ2-5,-,TRBV4-1,CASRITGGFAETQYF,TGCGCCAGCAGGATTACAGGGGGCTTTGCGGAGACCCAGTACTTC
-,14,TRBJ2-7,-,TRBV11-2,CASSLERGSYEQYF,TGTGCCAGCAGCTTAGAAAGGGGGTCCTACGAGCAGTACTTC
-,15,TRBJ2-7,few,TRBV6-1,CASSRTAETPYEQYF,TGTGCCAGCAGTCGGACAGCCGAAACACCCTACGAGCAGTACTTC
-,14,TRBJ1-5,-,TRBV9,CASSLAGGNQPQHF,TGTGCCAGCAGCCTGGCAGGGGGCAATCAGCCCCAGCATTTT
-,15,TRBJ2-3,-,TRBV7-2,CASSFTGRISDTQYF,TGTGCCAGCAGCTTTACGGGACGGATCTCAGATACGCAGTATTTT
-,13,TRBJ1-1,-,TRBV23-1,CAKGPSGNTEAFF,TGCGCCAAGGGGCCAAGTGGGAACACTGAAGCTTTCTTT
-,13,TRBJ2-7,few,TRBV19,CASSRVGSYEQYF,TGTGCCAGTAGTAGGGTCGGGAGCTACGAGCAGTACTTC
TRBD2,16,TRBJ2-7,once,TRBV27,CASRQKTGTSLYEQYF,TGTGCCAGCAGACAAAAGACCGGGACTAGCCTCTACGAGCAGTACTTC
TRBD1,11,TRBJ2-7,-,TRBV29-1,CSVTRQGVQYF,TGCAGCGTGACCAGACAGGGGGTGCAGTACTTC
TRBD2,16,TRBJ2-2,once,TRBV5-1,CASSFSGTTNTGELFF,TGCGCCAGCAGCTTTTCTGGGACTACGAACACCGGGGAGCTGTTTTTT
-,15,TRBJ2-1,-,TRBV7-3,CASSADQRGAGEQFF,TGTGCCAGCAGCGCGGATCAGAGGGGCGCGGGTGAGCAGTTCTTC
-,15,TRBJ2-3,-,TRBV7-6,CASNSQGGGPDTQYF,TGTGCCAGCAACTCGCAAGGGGGAGGGCCAGATACGCAGTATTTT
-,15,TRBJ1-4,-,TRBV4-1,CASSQDAVFREKLFF,TGCGCCAGCAGCCAAGATGCTGTTTTTCGTGAAAAACTGTTTTTT
TRBD1,18,TRBJ2-6,-,TRBV5-4,CASRNRDRGFSGANVLTF,TGTGCCAGCAGGAACCGGGACAGGGGGTTCTCTGGGGCCAACGTCCTGACTTTC
TRBD2,21,TRBJ2-5,once,TRBV28,CASSAPVGLAGEGVRGETQYF,TGTGCCAGCAGTGCACCGGTAGGACTAGCGGGAGAAGGTGTACGTGGGGAGACCCAGTACTTC
TRBD1,13,TRBJ2-7,few,TRBV27,CASRRQGYYEQYF,TGTGCCAGCAGGCGACAGGGGTACTACGAGCAGTACTTC
-,15,TRBJ2-7,-,TRBV7-2,CASSPHGAGSHEQYF,TGTGCCAGCAGCCCCCATGGAGCCGGGAGTCACGAGCAGTACTTC